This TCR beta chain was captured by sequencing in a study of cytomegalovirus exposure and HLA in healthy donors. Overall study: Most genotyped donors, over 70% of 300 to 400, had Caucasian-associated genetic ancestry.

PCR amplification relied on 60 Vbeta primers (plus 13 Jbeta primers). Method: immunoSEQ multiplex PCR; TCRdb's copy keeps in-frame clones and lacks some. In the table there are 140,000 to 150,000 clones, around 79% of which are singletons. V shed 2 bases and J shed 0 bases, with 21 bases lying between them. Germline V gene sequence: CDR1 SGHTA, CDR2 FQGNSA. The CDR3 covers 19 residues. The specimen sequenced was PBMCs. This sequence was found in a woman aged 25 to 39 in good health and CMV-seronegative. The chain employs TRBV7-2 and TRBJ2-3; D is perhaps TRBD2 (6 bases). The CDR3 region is CASSLPSLGGGSSTDTQYF. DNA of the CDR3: TGTGCCAGCAGCTTACCATCGCTTGGGGGAGGTTCTAGCACAGATACGCAGTATTTT.